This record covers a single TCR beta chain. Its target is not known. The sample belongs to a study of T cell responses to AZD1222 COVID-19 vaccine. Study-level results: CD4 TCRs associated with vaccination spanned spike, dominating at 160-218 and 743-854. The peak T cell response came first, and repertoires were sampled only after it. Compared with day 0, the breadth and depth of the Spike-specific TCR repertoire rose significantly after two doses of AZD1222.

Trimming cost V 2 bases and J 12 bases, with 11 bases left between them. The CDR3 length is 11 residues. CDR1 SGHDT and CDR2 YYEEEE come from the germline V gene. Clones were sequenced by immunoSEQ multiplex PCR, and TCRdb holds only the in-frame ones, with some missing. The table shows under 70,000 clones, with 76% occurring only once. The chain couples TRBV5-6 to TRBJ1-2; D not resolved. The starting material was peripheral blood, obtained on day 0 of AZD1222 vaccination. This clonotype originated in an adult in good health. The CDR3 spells CASSFGELNTF. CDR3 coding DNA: TGTGCCAGCAGCTTCGGGGAGTTAAACACCTTC.